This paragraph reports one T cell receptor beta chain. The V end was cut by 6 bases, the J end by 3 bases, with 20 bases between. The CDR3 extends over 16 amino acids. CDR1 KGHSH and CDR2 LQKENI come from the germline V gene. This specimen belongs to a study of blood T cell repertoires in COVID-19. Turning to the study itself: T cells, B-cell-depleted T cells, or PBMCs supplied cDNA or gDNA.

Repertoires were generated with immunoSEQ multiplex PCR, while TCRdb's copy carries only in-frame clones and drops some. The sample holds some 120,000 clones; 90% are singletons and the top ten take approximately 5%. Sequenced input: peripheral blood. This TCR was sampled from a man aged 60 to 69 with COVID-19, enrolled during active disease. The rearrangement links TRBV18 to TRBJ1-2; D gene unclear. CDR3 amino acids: CASSQQIRGEDYGYTF. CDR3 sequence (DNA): TGTGCCAGCTCCCAACAAATTCGGGGAGAGGACTATGGCTACACCTTC.